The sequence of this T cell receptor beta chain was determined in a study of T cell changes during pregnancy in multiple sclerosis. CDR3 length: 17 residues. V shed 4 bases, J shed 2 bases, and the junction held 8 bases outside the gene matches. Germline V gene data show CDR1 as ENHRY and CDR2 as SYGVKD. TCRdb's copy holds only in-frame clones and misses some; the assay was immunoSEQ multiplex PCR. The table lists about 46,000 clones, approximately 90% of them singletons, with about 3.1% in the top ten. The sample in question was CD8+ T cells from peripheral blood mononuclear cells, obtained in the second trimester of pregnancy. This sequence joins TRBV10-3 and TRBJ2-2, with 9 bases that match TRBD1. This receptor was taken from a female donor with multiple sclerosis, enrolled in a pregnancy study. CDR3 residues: CAISGSRDRANTGELFF. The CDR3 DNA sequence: TGTGCCATCAGTGGATCCCGGGACAGGGCTAACACCGGGGAGCTGTTTTTT.